The sequence of this T cell receptor beta chain was determined in a study of Graves' ophthalmopathy and Graves' hyperthyroidism. Whole-study results and caveats: A majority of expanded thyroid clonotypes exceeding 0.001 frequency were likewise present in blood.

Being free of ophthalmopathy for 18 months of follow-up defined stable hyperthyroidism. Hyperthyroidism in these 18- to 65-year-old patients was newly diagnosed, lasting under 2 months. The source of the PBMCs was about 10 ml of fresh peripheral blood. As the template, RNA transcripts were used to amplify TCR beta CDR3 regions. A first-round RT-PCR used HTBI primers, followed by a second-round multiplex PCR. TCRdb reprocessed the multiplex PCR reads via MiXCR and lists one record per CDR3 protein. Seen here are about 380,000 distinct CDR3 sequences, 15% observed once, and the top ten hold roughly 7%. There are many counts of this clonotype. What it recognizes is unknown. The germline gives CDR1 SGHVS, CDR2 FQNEAQ. CDR3 length: 15 residues. V was shortened by 1 base and J by 3 bases, with 12 bases between the two germline ends.

The source of this sequence is a woman between 18 and 30 years old with stable Graves' hyperthyroidism. The chain recombines TRBV7-8 with TRBJ1-1; D possibly corresponds to TRBD1 (6 bases). The sample comprised peripheral blood. CDR3 amino acids: CASSLVDSTYTEAFF. CDR3 DNA: TGTGCCAGCAGCTTAGTGGACAGTACGTACACTGAAGCTTTCTTT.